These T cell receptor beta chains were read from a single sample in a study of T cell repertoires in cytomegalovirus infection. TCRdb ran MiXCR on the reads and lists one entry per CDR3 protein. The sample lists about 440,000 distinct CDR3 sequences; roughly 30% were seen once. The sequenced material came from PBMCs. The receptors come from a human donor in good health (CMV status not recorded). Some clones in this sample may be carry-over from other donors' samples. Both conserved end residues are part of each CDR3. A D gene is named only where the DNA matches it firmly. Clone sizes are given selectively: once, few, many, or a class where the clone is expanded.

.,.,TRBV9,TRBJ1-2,TGTGCCAGCAGCCCCCAGCGGGGGGATGGCTACACCTTC,CASSPQRGDGYTF
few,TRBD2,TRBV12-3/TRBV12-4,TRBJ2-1,TGTGCCAGCAGTTTTGTGGGCGGGGGCTACAATGAGCAGTTCTTC,CASSFVGGGYNEQFF
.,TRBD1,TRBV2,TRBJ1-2,TGTGCCAGCAGGGCCGGGACAGCTGGCTACACCTTC,CASRAGTAGYTF
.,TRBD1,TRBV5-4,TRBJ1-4,TGTGCCAGCAGCCCGGGACAGGGGGTTAGAAAACTGTTTTTT,CASSPGQGVRKLFF
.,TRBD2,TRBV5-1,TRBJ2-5,TGCGCCAGCAGTTCTAGCGGTATGGGACCCCAAGAGACCCAGTACTTC,CASSSSGMGPQETQYF
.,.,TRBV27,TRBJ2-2,TGTGCCAGCAGTTCGCGGTTGGGGCCTGGGGAGCTGTTTTTT,CASSSRLGPGELFF
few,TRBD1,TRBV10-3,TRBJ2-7,TGTGCCATCAGTGAGTCGGGGACAGGGTTCCACGAGCAGTACTTC,CAISESGTGFHEQYF
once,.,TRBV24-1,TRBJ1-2,TGTGCCACCAGATCCACCGGAGGGGACTATGGCTACACCTTC,CATRSTGGDYGYTF
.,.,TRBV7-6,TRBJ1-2,TGTGCCAGCAGCTTAGCAGATGCCGGCTACACCTTC,CASSLADAGYTF
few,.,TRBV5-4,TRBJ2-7,TGTGCCAGCAGCTCCGCGGGGACAAAACACTCCTACGAGCAGTACTTC,CASSSAGTKHSYEQYF
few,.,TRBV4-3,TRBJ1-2,TGCGCCAGCAGCCAAGGCTTATCGGCGGTTTCTGGCTACACCTTC,CASSQGLSAVSGYTF
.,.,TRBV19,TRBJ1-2,TGTGCCAGTCGATCTAACAGTTTAAGATATGGCTACACCTTC,CASRSNSLRYGYTF
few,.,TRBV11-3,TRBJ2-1,TGTGCCAGCAGCCCGGGGGCGAGCTCCTACAATGAGCAGTTCTTC,CASSPGASSYNEQFF
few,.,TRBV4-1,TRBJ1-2,TGCGCCAGCAGCCAAGAATTGGCAGGGAGTCCCGGCGCTGGCTACACCTTC,CASSQELAGSPGAGYTF
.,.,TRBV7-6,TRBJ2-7,.,CASSLGFGEGQYF
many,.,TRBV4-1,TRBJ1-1,TGCGCCAGCAGCCAAGTAGGGGAGAACACTGAAGCTTTCTTT,CASSQVGENTEAFF
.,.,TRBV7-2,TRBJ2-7,TGTGCCAGCAGAAACAGTCCAACCACCTACGAGCGTTACTTC,CASRNSPTTYERYF
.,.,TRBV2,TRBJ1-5,TGTGCCAGCACCTGGTCCGGGCCCCAGACGGATCAGCCCCAGCATTTT,CASTWSGPQTDQPQHF
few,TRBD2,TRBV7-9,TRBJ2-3,TGTGCCAGCAGCTTCGAGTGGGGACGGGGGGGGGGCCTAAATACGCAGTATTTT,CASSFEWGRGGGLNTQYF
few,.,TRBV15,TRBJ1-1,TGTGCCACCAGCAGGACGCAGAATGAAGCTTTCTTT,CATSRTQNEAFF
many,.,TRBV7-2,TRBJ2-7,TGTGCCAGCAGCTTAAGTCGGCAGGGTGGCGACGAGCAGTACTTC,CASSLSRQGGDEQYF
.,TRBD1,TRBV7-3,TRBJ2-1,TGTGCCAGCAGCCCGGGACAGGGCAATGACAATGAGCAGTTCTTC,CASSPGQGNDNEQFF
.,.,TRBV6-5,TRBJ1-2,TGTGCCAGCAGTCCTCTTTGGAAAGGGGGGGGCTACACCTTC,CASSPLWKGGGYTF
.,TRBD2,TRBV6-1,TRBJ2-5,TGTGCCAGCAGTGAAATTGCGGGAGCCGAGACCCAGTACTTC,CASSEIAGAETQYF
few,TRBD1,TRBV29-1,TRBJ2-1,TGCAGCGGGGGACAGGGGGCCGGCAATGAGCAGTTCTTC,CSGGQGAGNEQFF
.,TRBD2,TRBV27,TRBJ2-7,TGTGCCAGCAGTTTTAAGTGGGCGGGGGGCGCCTACGAGCAGTACTTC,CASSFKWAGGAYEQYF
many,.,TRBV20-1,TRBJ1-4,TGCAGTGCTAGAGGGACAGTCGGTGAAAAACTGTTTTTT,CSARGTVGEKLFF
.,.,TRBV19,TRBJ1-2,TGTGCCAGTAGCTCGTGGTCGAGGGGAACAGGAGGCTACACCTTC,CASSSWSRGTGGYTF
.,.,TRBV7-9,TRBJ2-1,TGTGCCAGCAGCCACCTGGACTTCAATGAGCAGTTCTTC,CASSHLDFNEQFF
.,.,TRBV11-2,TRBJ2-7,TGTGCCAGCAGCTCCTCGGACGGATTTAGGGAGCAGTACTTC,CASSSSDGFREQYF
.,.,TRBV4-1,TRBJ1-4,TGCGCCAGCAGTTCCCCCCAGAAGTCAACTAATGAAAAACTGTTTTTT,CASSSPQKSTNEKLFF
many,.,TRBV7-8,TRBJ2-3,TGTGCCAGCAGCCCATCCCTCGGTACGCAGTATTTT,CASSPSLGTQYF
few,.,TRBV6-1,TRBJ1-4,TGTGCCAGCAGTGAAGCCGCCGGACGAGGGAATGAAAAACTGTTTTTT,CASSEAAGRGNEKLFF
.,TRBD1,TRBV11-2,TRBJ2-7,TGTGCCAGCAGCTTGAGGGACAGGGGGAACGAGCAGTACTTC,CASSLRDRGNEQYF
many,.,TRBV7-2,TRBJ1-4,TGTGCCAGCAGCCACGACAGTTCAACTAATGAAAAACTGTTTTTT,CASSHDSSTNEKLFF
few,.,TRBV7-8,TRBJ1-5,TGTGCCAGCAGCCGAGCGCGGCGGTCCGGGAGCTTCAATCAGCCCCAGCATTTT,CASSRARRSGSFNQPQHF
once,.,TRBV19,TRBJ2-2,TGTGCCAGCAATGCGGAGGAAACCACCGGGGAGCTGTTTTTT,CASNAEETTGELFF
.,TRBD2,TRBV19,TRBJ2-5,TGTGCCAGTAGTATAGATCGCGCGGGGGGGCTAATCTTC,CASSIDRAGGLIF
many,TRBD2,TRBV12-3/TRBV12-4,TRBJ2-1,TGTGCCAGCAGTCCACGACTAGCGGGGTACAATGAGCAGTTCTTC,CASSPRLAGYNEQFF
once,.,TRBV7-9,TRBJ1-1,TGTGCCAGCAGCTTTTTGTCCCGGGGAGGGATGAACACTAAAGCTTTCTTT,CASSFLSRGGMNTKAFF
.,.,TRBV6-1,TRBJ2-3,TGTGCCAGCAGTTACAACCGGGGTATAGGCACAGATACGCAGTATTTT,CASSYNRGIGTDTQYF
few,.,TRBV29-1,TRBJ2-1,TGCAGCGACGTCCATTACAATGAGCAGTTCTTC,CSDVHYNEQFF
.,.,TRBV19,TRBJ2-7,TGTGCCAGTAGTATGACACTTACCTACGAGCAGTACTTC,CASSMTLTYEQYF
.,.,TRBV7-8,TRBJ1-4,TGTGCCAGCACCTTAGGGTGGACTAATGAAAAACTGTTTTTT,CASTLGWTNEKLFF
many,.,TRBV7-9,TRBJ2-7,TGTGCCAGCAGCATGGACAGAGGGTTCGGCTCCTACGAGCAGTACTTC,CASSMDRGFGSYEQYF
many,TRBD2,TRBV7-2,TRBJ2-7,TGTGCCAGCAGCTTGGAGCGGGGGGTAGAGCAGTACTTC,CASSLERGVEQYF
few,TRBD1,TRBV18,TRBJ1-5,TGTGCCAGCTCCCAAAAGGGGGCGAGCAATCAGCCCCAGCATTTT,CASSQKGASNQPQHF
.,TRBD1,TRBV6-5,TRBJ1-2,TGTGCCAGCAGTCCGGACAGGGCGAGTGGCTACACCTTC,CASSPDRASGYTF
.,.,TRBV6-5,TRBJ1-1,TGTGCCAGCAGCCCAGGGTCTGAAGCTTTCTTT,CASSPGSEAFF